This TCR beta chain was recovered during a study of T cell clonality in common variable immunodeficiency. Points from the study as a whole: Reportedly, TCR beta sequences from common variable immunodeficiency showed fewer deletions and N-nucleotide insertions.

Only in-frame clones appear in the TCRdb table, and some are missing; sequencing was by immunoSEQ multiplex PCR. The sample has 25,000 to 30,000 clones, none seen only once. Germline-derived CDR1 and CDR2 are SGHRS and YFSETQ. V gave up 2 bases and J gave up 3 bases; unmatched junction bases: 10. The CDR3 is 16 residues long. This clone qualifies as medium-sized. Its antigen is as yet unknown. The read terminates 3 residues before the CDR3 end, so the remaining end is supplied by the germline J gene. CVID subjects were around 14 female and under 35 male, aged 9 to 64. The sequence was obtained from a human donor with common variable immunodeficiency. V is TRBV5-1 and J is TRBJ1-1; 7 nucleotides match TRBD1. The sample taken for sequencing was peripheral blood mononuclear cells. The part of the CDR3 DNA that was read is TGCGCCAGCAGCTTCGGAGACAGGGAAGTGGACACTGAA. Protein: CASSFGDREVDTE. The complete CDR3 reads CASSFGDREVDTEAFF.